A selection of T cell receptor beta chains follows, all from one sample in a study of human T cells and chemical hapten exposure. TCRdb passed the RACE reads through MiXCR, listing each CDR3 protein once. The repertoire holds about 82,000 distinct CDR3 sequences, with 6% to 8.5% as singletons. The source was whole blood, collected in connection with sensitization to the hapten diphenylcyclopropenone (DPC). These receptors were taken from a woman under 40 with alopecia areata. Some clones in this sample may be carry-over from other donors' samples. The CDR3 runs from the conserved cysteine through the conserved F or W. Each record gives: CDR3 DNA, CDR3 protein, clone size, V gene, D gene, J gene. The D gene is left open where the match is weak. Clone size appears in some rows only: once, few, many, or a class for an expanded clone.

DNA: TGTGCCACCAGCAGAGATACGGGGGGCCGAGAGACCCAGTACTTC; CDR3: CATSRDTGGRETQYF; size: -; V: TRBV15; D: -; J: TRBJ2-5
DNA: TGCGCCAGCACACAAGATGCGGGATCTGGTGAAGCTTTCTTT; CDR3: CASTQDAGSGEAFF; size: few; V: TRBV5-1; D: -; J: TRBJ1-1
DNA: TGTGCCAGCAGCTTATATGGCCGCGGAGTGAACACTGAAGCTTTCTTT; CDR3: CASSLYGRGVNTEAFF; size: many; V: TRBV7-8; D: -; J: TRBJ1-1
DNA: TGCAGTGTTCCCCCGGGACAGGGTGGGACCCAGTACTTC; CDR3: CSVPPGQGGTQYF; size: many; V: TRBV20-1; D: TRBD1; J: TRBJ2-5
DNA: TGTGCCAGCAGCCCGAGGGGCTTGCTTAGGAATGAGCAGTTCTTC; CDR3: CASSPRGLLRNEQFF; size: few; V: TRBV7-2; D: -; J: TRBJ2-1
DNA: TGTGCCAGCAGCTTGTTGGTTACTGAAGCTTTCTTT; CDR3: CASSLLVTEAFF; size: many; V: TRBV5-6; D: -; J: TRBJ1-1
DNA: TGTGCCAGCAGTTCCACCACGCCCCCCGACTCTGGGGCCAACGTCCTGACTTTC; CDR3: CASSSTTPPDSGANVLTF; size: many; V: TRBV6-5; D: -; J: TRBJ2-6
DNA: TGTGCCAGCAGTTACCCAGGGGGGAACCACAATGAGCAGTTCTTC; CDR3: CASSYPGGNHNEQFF; size: -; V: TRBV6-2/TRBV6-3; D: -; J: TRBJ2-1
DNA: TGTGCCAGCAGCCTGCGGTCAGGGGGCTCGTACGAGCAGTACTTC; CDR3: CASSLRSGGSYEQYF; size: -; V: TRBV12-3/TRBV12-4; D: TRBD1; J: TRBJ2-7
DNA: TGCAGCGTTGGGGGGGTCACTGAAGCTTTCTTT; CDR3: CSVGGVTEAFF; size: many; V: TRBV29-1; D: -; J: TRBJ1-1
DNA: TGTGCCAGCAGCTTGCAGTGGGGTGAAGCTTTCTTT; CDR3: CASSLQWGEAFF; size: many; V: TRBV7-8; D: -; J: TRBJ1-1
DNA: TGTGCCAGCAACATAGGGGGTAGTCTTCTCTACGAGCAGTACTTC; CDR3: CASNIGGSLLYEQYF; size: many; V: TRBV7-2; D: -; J: TRBJ2-7
DNA: TGTGCCACCCAGGGGCCAGTTCGTGAGCAGTTCTTC; CDR3: CATQGPVREQFF; size: many; V: TRBV3-1; D: -; J: TRBJ2-1
DNA: TGTGCCATCACTATCTCAGGACAGGGAACAGATACGCAGTATTTT; CDR3: CAITISGQGTDTQYF; size: few; V: TRBV10-3; D: TRBD1; J: TRBJ2-3
DNA: TGCGCCAGCAGCTTGGTCGAGGCAGGCCTTTATGGCTACACCTTC; CDR3: CASSLVEAGLYGYTF; size: many; V: TRBV5-1; D: -; J: TRBJ1-2
DNA: TGTGCCAGCAGCACAGGGGGCCTAACCTATCAGCCCCAGCATTTT; CDR3: CASSTGGLTYQPQHF; size: few; V: TRBV9; D: TRBD1; J: TRBJ1-5
DNA: TGTGCCAGCAGCTTAGAGGGCAGGGCTTACAATGAGCAGTTCTTC; CDR3: CASSLEGRAYNEQFF; size: many; V: TRBV7-9; D: -; J: TRBJ2-1
DNA: TGCAGTGCCCCCGATGGGGGCCCTGGAAACACCATATATTTT; CDR3: CSAPDGGPGNTIYF; size: many; V: TRBV20-1; D: -; J: TRBJ1-3
DNA: TGCAGTGCTAGAGATACCAGCGGGAGCCCTAGCACAGATACGCAGTATTTT; CDR3: CSARDTSGSPSTDTQYF; size: many; V: TRBV20-1; D: TRBD2; J: TRBJ2-3
DNA: TGTGCCAGCAGCCCATTCACGTCCGGTGGAGATACGCAGTATTTT; CDR3: CASSPFTSGGDTQYF; size: -; V: TRBV7-3; D: -; J: TRBJ2-3
DNA: TGTGCCAGTAGGGAGGGTGGCCTTTCCAATGAGCAGTTCTTC; CDR3: CASREGGLSNEQFF; size: -; V: TRBV19; D: -; J: TRBJ2-1
DNA: TGCAGCGTGACTAGCGGGGGCGATGAGCAGTTCTTC; CDR3: CSVTSGGDEQFF; size: many; V: TRBV29-1; D: TRBD2; J: TRBJ2-1
DNA: TGTGCCAGCTCACCGGGACTAATATACGAGCAGTACTTC; CDR3: CASSPGLIYEQYF; size: many; V: TRBV18; D: TRBD2; J: TRBJ2-7
DNA: TGTGCCAGCAGTTATCAATCAGGAGAAGCTTTCTTT; CDR3: CASSYQSGEAFF; size: -; V: TRBV6-5; D: -; J: TRBJ1-1
DNA: TGCAGTGCTAGCGTAGTAGCGGGGGTTAGGGAGCAGTTCTTC; CDR3: CSASVVAGVREQFF; size: -; V: TRBV20-1; D: TRBD2; J: TRBJ2-1
DNA: TGTGCCACCTCTCCGGGGACAGGGGATTCACCCCTCCACTTT; CDR3: CATSPGTGDSPLHF; size: many; V: TRBV15; D: TRBD1; J: TRBJ1-6
DNA: TGTGCCAGCAGTTTATTCCAGGACACTGAAGCTTTCTTT; CDR3: CASSLFQDTEAFF; size: many; V: TRBV12-3/TRBV12-4; D: -; J: TRBJ1-1
DNA: TGTGCCAGTAGGACCCGCGGGGGGCCGGAGTACAATGAGCAGTTCTTC; CDR3: CASRTRGGPEYNEQFF; size: many; V: TRBV19; D: TRBD2; J: TRBJ2-1
DNA: TGTGCCAGCAGCCAAGACCCCGGACAGGAAAAACTGTTTTTT; CDR3: CASSQDPGQEKLFF; size: -; V: TRBV3-1; D: -; J: TRBJ1-4
DNA: TGTGCCAGCAGCATAAAGTGGGGGGGATCCTACAATGAGCAGTTCTTC; CDR3: CASSIKWGGSYNEQFF; size: many; V: TRBV11-2; D: TRBD2; J: TRBJ2-1
DNA: TGTGCCAGCAGCCAAGGAGGGGCCCTTCTGGAGACCCAGTACTTC; CDR3: CASSQGGALLETQYF; size: -; V: TRBV14; D: -; J: TRBJ2-5
DNA: TGTGCCAGTAGTATAAGACAGCCCTACAATGAGCAGTTCTTC; CDR3: CASSIRQPYNEQFF; size: many; V: TRBV19; D: -; J: TRBJ2-1
DNA: TGTGCCATCAGCCCTAGCGTCGGCACAGATACGCAGTATTTT; CDR3: CAISPSVGTDTQYF; size: many; V: TRBV10-3; D: -; J: TRBJ2-3
DNA: TGCAGTGCCAAAGACCCAGCGGGGGGGCTCGGGCAACGGGCAGATACGCAGTATTTT; CDR3: CSAKDPAGGLGQRADTQYF; size: many; V: TRBV20-1; D: TRBD2; J: TRBJ2-3
DNA: TGTGCCATCAGTCCGACGGGGGGGCCCGTTGTGGGATCAGGGCAGTATTTT; CDR3: CAISPTGGPVVGSGQYF; size: -; V: TRBV10-3; D: TRBD2; J: TRBJ2-3
DNA: TGCGCCAGCAGCTTGGAGGGAGGATCCTACGAGCAGTACTTC; CDR3: CASSLEGGSYEQYF; size: many; V: TRBV5-1; D: -; J: TRBJ2-7
DNA: TGTGCCAGCAGCCCACGGGTCCTCGAGCGGGGCTACAATGAGCAGTTCTTC; CDR3: CASSPRVLERGYNEQFF; size: -; V: TRBV7-3; D: TRBD2; J: TRBJ2-1
DNA: TGTGCCAGCATTTTTTCTGGGGCCAACGTCCTGACTTTC; CDR3: CASIFSGANVLTF; size: -; V: TRBV12-3/TRBV12-4; D: -; J: TRBJ2-6
DNA: TGTGCCAGCAGCTTTGGGACAGGGTCGGATACGCAGTATTTT; CDR3: CASSFGTGSDTQYF; size: many; V: TRBV12-3/TRBV12-4; D: TRBD1; J: TRBJ2-3
DNA: TGTGCCAGCAGCTTAGCTCCCGCCCCCCTGGCGGCGTTT; CDR3: CASSLAPAPLAAF; size: few; V: TRBV11-1; D: -; J: TRBJ1-1
DNA: TGTGCCAGCAGCTCGCTGCTATACTATGGCTACACCTTC; CDR3: CASSSLLYYGYTF; size: few; V: TRBV11-2; D: -; J: TRBJ1-2
DNA: TGTGCCAGCAGCCCTACAGGACCGCCTCTTACGCAGTATTTT; CDR3: CASSPTGPPLTQYF; size: many; V: TRBV12-3/TRBV12-4; D: -; J: TRBJ2-3
DNA: TGTGCCAGCAGCTTAGCGTATGGGACCACTGAAGCTTTCTTT; CDR3: CASSLAYGTTEAFF; size: many; V: TRBV7-9; D: -; J: TRBJ1-1
DNA: TGTGCCAGCAGCACCCCACAGGAGACCCAGTACTTC; CDR3: CASSTPQETQYF; size: many; V: TRBV6-6; D: -; J: TRBJ2-5
DNA: TGTGCCAGCAGCTCTCCCGGGACTAGAAATTTAAATGAGCAGTTCTTC; CDR3: CASSSPGTRNLNEQFF; size: -; V: TRBV7-9; D: TRBD2; J: TRBJ2-1
DNA: TGTGCCAGCAGTTTAATGGGAGGGTCCAATCAGCCCCAGCATTTT; CDR3: CASSLMGGSNQPQHF; size: many; V: TRBV12-3/TRBV12-4; D: -; J: TRBJ1-5